The 27 T cell receptor beta chains reported below all come from one sample, sequenced in a study of cytotoxic CD8 clonotypes in ibrutinib-treated CLL. Sequenced by immunoSEQ multiplex PCR; TCRdb stores in-frame clones only, minus some. The sample includes approximately 170,000 clones, roughly 84% of them seen just once. The material was PBMCs, obtained at disease progression, from a patient treated with ibrutinib. All receptors come from a human donor with chronic lymphocytic leukemia.

The rearrangement joins TRBV19 to TRBJ1-5; possibly TRBD1 for D (5 bases). Trimming removed 3 bases at V and 5 bases at J, with 14 bases between. This CDR3 has 15 residues. Looked up from germline, CDR1 is LNHDA and CDR2 is SQIVND (reference sequence). CDR3 loop: CASSMGRFPHQPQHF. CDR3 nucleotides: TGTGCCAGTAGTATGGGGCGGTTCCCCCATCAGCCCCAGCATTTT.

The gene calls are TRBV28 and TRBJ2-1, with D perhaps matching TRBD1 (6 bases). V gave up 6 bases and J gave up 3 bases, with 12 bases separating them. There are 14 residues in the CDR3. Germline loops: CDR1 MDHEN, CDR2 SYDVKM. The CDR3 region is CASRTRDNYNEQFF. The DNA of the CDR3 is TGTGCCAGCAGAACTCGGGACAACTACAATGAGCAGTTCTTC. The complete variable domain, with remaining parts taken from reference TRBV28 and TRBJ2-1, reads DVKVTQSSRYLVKRTGEKVFLECVQDMDHENMFWYRQDPGLGLRLIYFSYDVKMKEKGDIPEGYSVSREKKERFSLILESASTNQTSMYLCASRTRDNYNEQFFGPGTRLTVL.

The chain recombines TRBV27 with TRBJ2-5; 8 bases are shared with TRBD2. The CDR3 totals 16 residues. CDR1 and CDR2 from the germline V gene are MNHEY and SMNVEV (reference sequence). After removal of 6 bases from V and 5 bases from J, the junction contained 14 bases not matched to a gene. For the CDR3, the DNA is TGTGCCAGCAGAACTATCGCTGACGGGAGGGGGGAGACCCAGTACTTC. Amino acid sequence: CASRTIADGRGETQYF.

The genes are TRBV5-4 and TRBJ1-5; no clear D. CDR3 size: 14 residues. V shed 0 bases and J shed 0 bases, with 4 bases lying between them. In germline, CDR1 is SGHNT, CDR2 YYREEE (reference sequence). In DNA form, the CDR3 reads TGTGCCAGCAGCTTGGTGGGTAGCAATCAGCCCCAGCATTTT. Amino acids: CASSLVGSNQPQHF.

The chain joins TRBV7-9 to TRBJ1-3; D might be TRBD1 (6 bases). V gave up 7 bases and J gave up 1 base, with 11 bases separating them. Germline V lookup: CDR1 SEHNR, CDR2 FQNEAQ (reference sequence). The CDR3 is made up of 14 amino acids. The DNA of the CDR3 is TGTGCCAGCATCCCGAGGGGGTCTGGAAACACCATATATTTT. It specifies CASIPRGSGNTIYF.

V gene TRBV4-1 combines with J gene TRBJ1-4; D unclear. The V gene's germline CDR1 is MGHRA and CDR2 YSYEKL. The CDR3 is 17 residues long. Deletions cut 0 bases from V and 3 bases from J, with 14 bases between. CDR3 in DNA: TGCGCCAGCAGCCAAGATCAGGTCGCAGGCGCTAATGAAAAACTGTTTTTT. Protein product: CASSQDQVAGANEKLFF.

There are a few counts of this clone. This rearrangement joins TRBV5-6 to TRBJ2-7; D is tentatively TRBD1 or TRBD2 (5 bases each). V lost 4 bases to trimming and J lost 3 bases, with 11 bases between them. This CDR3 region has 13 residues. The germline V gene encodes CDR1 SGHDT and CDR2 YYEEEE. DNA of the CDR3: TGTGCCAGCAGCGCAGGGACCTTCTACGAGCAGTACTTC. Its protein product is CASSAGTFYEQYF. Based on the CDR3 plus reference TRBV5-6 and TRBJ2-7, the full variable domain is DAGVTQSPTHLIKTRGQQVTLRCSPKSGHDTVSWYQQALGQGPQFIFQYYEEEERQRGNFPDRFSGHQFPNYSSELNVNALLLGDSALYLCASSAGTFYEQYFGPGTRLTVT.

The chain joins TRBV4-2 to TRBJ1-1; D remains unclear. The CDR3 sequence is 13 residues long. Germline values: CDR1 LGHNA, CDR2 YNFKEQ. Trimming removed 1 base at V and 5 bases at J, with 8 bases between. CDR3 DNA: TGTGCCAGCAGCCAAGTCTCCTTGACTGAAGCTTTCTTT. This sequence encodes CASSQVSLTEAFF.

V is TRBV19 and J is TRBJ2-3; D remains unclear. The CDR3 extends over 11 amino acids. Trimming shortened V by 2 bases and J by 5 bases, and 2 bases separated the two germline ends. Germline-derived CDR1 and CDR2 are LNHDA and SQIVND (reference sequence). The CDR3 protein is CASSILDTQYF. CDR3 DNA sequence: TGTGCCAGTAGTATACTAGATACGCAGTATTTT.

DNA for the CDR3: TGTGCCAGCGGTCTACCTAGCGGCCGGGATACGCAGTATTTT. Protein product: CASGLPSGRDTQYF. The chain combines TRBV28 with TRBJ2-3, with TRBD2 matching 7 bases. Losses at the gene ends were 8 bases for V and 6 bases for J; bases not matched to a gene: 11. The germline CDR1 and CDR2 sequences are MDHEN and SYDVKM. This CDR3 is built from 14 residues.

A single count supports this clone. The chain is built from TRBV29-1 and TRBJ2-1, with 10 bases fitting TRBD1. Germline V gene data show CDR1 as SQVTM and CDR2 as ANQGSEA. The CDR3 runs to 15 residues. Trimming removed 3 bases from V and 3 bases from J; junction bases left unmatched: 5. Here the CDR3 reads CSVDGGTGVYNEQFF. Here the CDR3 DNA reads TGCAGCGTTGATGGCGGGACAGGGGTCTACAATGAGCAGTTCTTC.

The chain carries TRBV2 and TRBJ1-3; a possible D gene is TRBD1 (6 bases). V was clipped by 8 bases and J by 2 bases, with 10 bases between them. The germline gives CDR1 SNHLY, CDR2 FYNNEI. The length of the CDR3 is 13 residues. CDR3 protein: CASVQGPGNTIYF. DNA for the CDR3: TGTGCCAGCGTACAGGGCCCTGGAAACACCATATATTTT.

The chain joins TRBV27 to TRBJ2-6, with D tentatively TRBD1 (7 bases). The CDR3 spans 19 residues. Looked up from germline, CDR1 is MNHEY and CDR2 is SMNVEV (reference sequence). Between the trimmed V and J ends, which lost 0 bases and 0 bases, there was a span of 15 bases. The chain's CDR3 is CASSLSRQGGTSGANVLTF. The CDR3 DNA is TGTGCCAGCAGTTTATCGCGACAGGGAGGAACCTCTGGGGCCAACGTCCTGACTTTC.

The table lists this clone with a count of one. Within the sample, other DNA sequences also encode this same CDR3. This chain links TRBV9 with TRBJ2-3; D is uncertain. The CDR3 totals 12 residues. V was trimmed by 2 bases and J by 5 bases, leaving 6 bases between them. Germline CDR1 SGDLS, CDR2 YYNGEE. The CDR3 nucleotides read TGTGCCAGCAGCGTGTTTGGAGATACGCAGTATTTT. Translation gives CASSVFGDTQYF.

V gene TRBV19 combines with J gene TRBJ1-5, with 7 bases identical to TRBD1. The trim removed 6 bases at V and 5 bases at J, leaving 16 bases unmatched. The CDR3 is 17 amino acids. Germline values: CDR1 LNHDA, CDR2 SQIVND (reference sequence). The CDR3 nucleotides read TGTGCCAGTAGGGAGGAGGGGGCTTGGGTTGACGATCAGCCCCAGCATTTT. Translation gives CASREEGAWVDDQPQHF.

V and J are TRBV7-2 and TRBJ1-3; no reliable D call. The CDR3 runs 12 residues. V lost 2 bases, J lost 8 bases, and 7 bases lay in between. The germline V gene encodes CDR1 SGHTA and CDR2 FQGNSA. CDR3 region: CASSLNKYTIYF. The CDR3 DNA reads as TGTGCCAGCAGCTTAAATAAGTACACCATATATTTT.

The rearrangement joins TRBV30 to TRBJ1-2, with D maybe TRBD1 (6 bases). The CDR3 runs 11 residues. The germline V gene encodes CDR1 GTSNPN and CDR2 SVGIG (reference sequence). The V end was cut by 5 bases, the J end by 8 bases, with 12 bases between. For the CDR3, the DNA is TGTGCCTGGTCTCCAGGGGTCGGCTACACCTTC. Translated, it gives CAWSPGVGYTF.

This sequence joins TRBV6-1 and TRBJ2-7; TRBD1 agrees at 7 bases. Germline values: CDR1 MNHNS, CDR2 SASEGT. With V trimmed by 6 bases and J by 5 bases, 4 bases remained unmatched. The CDR3 contains 12 residues. CDR3 sequence reads: CASSRGQDEQYF. CDR3 nucleotide sequence: TGTGCCAGCAGCCGCGGACAGGACGAGCAGTACTTC.

The chain has TRBV6-5 and TRBJ2-7; 8 nucleotides agree with TRBD1. V was clipped by 2 bases and J by 6 bases; unmatched bases: 6. Germline V lookup: CDR1 MNHEY, CDR2 SVGAGI. The CDR3 totals 14 residues. CDR3: CASSYQTGGGEQYF. Written as DNA, the CDR3 is TGTGCCAGCAGTTACCAAACAGGGGGAGGCGAGCAGTACTTC.

There are a few counts of this clone. The V gene is TRBV5-1, the J gene TRBJ2-1, with 12 bases that match TRBD2. CDR1 SGHRS and CDR2 YFSETQ come from the germline V gene. The CDR3 runs to 16 residues. Trimming at V came to 4 bases and at J to 8 bases, leaving 10 bases not matched to a gene. CDR3 in DNA: TGCGCCAGCAGCCCGACCGGACTAGCGGGATTTCATGAGCAGTTCTTC. Its protein is CASSPTGLAGFHEQFF.

CDR3 residues: CASSLRPHGRSPSYEQYF. The DNA of the CDR3 is TGTGCCAGCAGCTTAAGGCCGCACGGCAGGTCTCCTTCCTACGAGCAGTACTTC. The chain uses TRBV11-2 and TRBJ2-7; no clear D gene. The V gene's germline CDR1 is SGHAT and CDR2 FQNNGV. The CDR3 is 18 residues long. V was shortened by 2 bases and J by 1 base, with 21 bases between the two germline ends. The full variable domain, in which reference TRBV11-2 and TRBJ2-7 provide the parts outside the CDR3, is EAGVAQSPRYKIIEKRQSVAFWCNPISGHATLYWYQQILGQGPKLLIQFQNNGVVDDSQLPKDRFSAERLKGVDSTLKIQPAKLEDSAVYLCASSLRPHGRSPSYEQYFGPGTRLTVT.

The chain couples TRBV7-9 to TRBJ1-2; D not certain. V dropped 3 bases and J dropped 4 bases, with 12 bases sitting between them. The CDR3 runs to 14 residues. In germline, CDR1 is SEHNR, CDR2 FQNEAQ (reference sequence). The DNA of the CDR3 is TGTGCCAGCAGCTTGGGGAGTCTACCCTATGGCTACACCTTC. It yields the protein CASSLGSLPYGYTF.

The rearrangement links TRBV7-2 to TRBJ2-1; D unresolved. Germline lookup yields CDR1 SGHTA and CDR2 FQGNSA. The CDR3 spans 14 residues. V shed 2 bases and J shed 1 base, with 6 bases lying between them. The CDR3 DNA follows: TGTGCCAGCAGCTTACTCGTATCCTACAATGAGCAGTTCTTC. Translated: CASSLLVSYNEQFF.

V is TRBV2 and J is TRBJ2-2, with 9 bases aligning to TRBD1. The V segment lost 5 bases and the J segment 4 bases; nucleotides outside the gene matches: 8. This CDR3 contains 16 residues. Germline CDR1 is SNHLY and CDR2 is FYNNEI. CDR3 region: CASSSGQGTFTGELFF. CDR3 coding DNA: TGTGCCAGCAGTAGCGGACAGGGGACTTTCACCGGGGAGCTGTTTTTT.

This clone is a singleton in its sample. The chain has TRBV5-1 and TRBJ2-7; TRBD1 agrees at 9 bases. The trim removed 6 bases at V and 2 bases at J, leaving 9 bases unmatched. Germline V lookup: CDR1 SGHRS, CDR2 YFSETQ. This CDR3 region has 15 residues. CDR3 region: CASTTGTGTTYEQYF. Written as DNA, the CDR3 is TGCGCCAGCACTACCGGGACAGGGACTACCTACGAGCAGTACTTC.

A single count supports this clone. The genes are TRBV18 and TRBJ2-1, with 10 positions matching TRBD2. The CDR3 length is 18 residues. Per germline, CDR1 KGHSH and CDR2 LQKENI. The V segment lost 5 bases and the J segment 8 bases; nucleotides outside the gene matches: 18. The CDR3 nucleotides are TGTGCCAGCTCAACCGGGACAGGATCCCTAGCGGGAGTGTATGAGCAGTTCTTC. Translation gives CASSTGTGSLAGVYEQFF.

V and J are TRBV28 and TRBJ1-1, with D possibly TRBD1 on 6 matching bases. Per the germline V gene, CDR1 is MDHEN and CDR2 is SYDVKM. V was trimmed by 5 bases and J by 7 bases, leaving 20 bases between them. CDR3 length equals 15 residues. In DNA, the CDR3 is TGTGCCAGCAGTCTCACAGGGAAAAAGCTAGGTGAAGCTTTCTTT. Protein product: CASSLTGKKLGEAFF.